This TCR beta chain derives from a study of blood T cell repertoires in COVID-19. At the level of the study: The samples span acute and convalescent COVID-19 from the United States, Italy and Spain. T cells, B-cell-depleted T cells, or PBMCs provided the cDNA or gDNA that served as material.

Germline V gives CDR1 SNHLY, CDR2 FYNNEI. The CDR3 length is 15 residues. Trimming cost V 5 bases and J 0 bases, with 13 bases left between them. In the authors' methods: Reference gene primer amplification yielded estimated nucleated cell counts. TCRdb keeps only in-frame clones here, not all; method: immunoSEQ multiplex PCR. For V, J and clone size, that table is used; D and trimming come from the DNA. The table shows about 240,000 clones, with roughly 87% occurring only once. The sequence came from a man aged 55 to 69 who had recovered from COVID-19. Source material: peripheral blood. This chain links TRBV2 with TRBJ1-2; D call uncertain. The CDR3 coding sequence is TGTGCCAGCAGTTTTGGGAGGGTGTCTAACTATGGCTACACCTTC. It translates to CASSFGRVSNYGYTF.